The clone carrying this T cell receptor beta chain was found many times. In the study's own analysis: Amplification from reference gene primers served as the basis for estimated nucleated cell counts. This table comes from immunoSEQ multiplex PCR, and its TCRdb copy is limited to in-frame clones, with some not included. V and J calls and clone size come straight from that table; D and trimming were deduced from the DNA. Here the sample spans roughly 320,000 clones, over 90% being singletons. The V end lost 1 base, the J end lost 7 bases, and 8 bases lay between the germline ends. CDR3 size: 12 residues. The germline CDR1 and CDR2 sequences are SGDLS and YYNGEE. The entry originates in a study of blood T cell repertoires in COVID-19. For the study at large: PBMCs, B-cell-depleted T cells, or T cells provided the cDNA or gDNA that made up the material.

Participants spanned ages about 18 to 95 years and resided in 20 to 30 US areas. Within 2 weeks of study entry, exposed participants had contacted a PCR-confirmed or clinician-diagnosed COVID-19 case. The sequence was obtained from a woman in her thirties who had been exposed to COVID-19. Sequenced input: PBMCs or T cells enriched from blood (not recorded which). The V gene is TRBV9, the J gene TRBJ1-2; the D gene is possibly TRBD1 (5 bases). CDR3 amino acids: CASSVKGAGYTF. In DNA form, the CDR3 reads TGTGCCAGCAGCGTAAAAGGGGCTGGCTACACCTTC.